Listed here is a single T cell receptor (beta chain). Its antigen is undetermined. This record comes from a study of shared clonotypes between healthy human individuals. Study-level results: Sequencing depth was a factor that was expected to affect clonotype sharing among donors. Generation of non-shared clonotypes was less probable than generation of clonotypes shared by all four donors. For naive CD4 cells, 4.5% to 6.5% of clonotypes were shared across a handful of donors.

Naive CD8 cells were CD45RO-negative, positively selected for CCR7, excluding terminally differentiated effector memory CD45RA+ cells. CDR1 and CDR2 from the germline V gene are MGHRA and YSYEKL. V dropped 3 bases and J dropped 4 bases, with 9 bases sitting between them. The CDR3 covers 13 residues. An assay was performed, and its level was deep. Sequencing used immunoSEQ multiplex PCR; TCRdb keeps in-frame clones, though not all of them. Of 750,000 to 1,000,000 clones listed, almost 95% were seen once; the top ten hold approximately 25%. The sample taken for sequencing was naive CD8+ T cells sorted from blood. V gene TRBV4-1 combines with J gene TRBJ1-2; D not resolved. This TCR was sampled from a man aged 30-40 years in good health. The chain's CDR3 is CASSHRSSYGYTF. The CDR3 nucleotides read TGCGCCAGCAGCCATAGAAGTAGCTATGGCTACACCTTC.